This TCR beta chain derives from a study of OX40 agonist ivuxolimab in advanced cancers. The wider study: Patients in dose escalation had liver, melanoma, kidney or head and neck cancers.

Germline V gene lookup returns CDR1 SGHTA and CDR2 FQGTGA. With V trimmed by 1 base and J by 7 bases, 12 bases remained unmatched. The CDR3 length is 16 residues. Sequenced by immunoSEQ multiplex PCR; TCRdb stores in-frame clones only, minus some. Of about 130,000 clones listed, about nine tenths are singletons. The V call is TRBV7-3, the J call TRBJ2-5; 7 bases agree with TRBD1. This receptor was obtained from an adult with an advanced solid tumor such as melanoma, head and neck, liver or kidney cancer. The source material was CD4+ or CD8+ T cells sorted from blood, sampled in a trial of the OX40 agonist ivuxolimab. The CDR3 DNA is TGTGCCAGCAGCTTAAGTCCCGGGACAGCCTCGGGGACCCAGTACTTC. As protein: CASSLSPGTASGTQYF.